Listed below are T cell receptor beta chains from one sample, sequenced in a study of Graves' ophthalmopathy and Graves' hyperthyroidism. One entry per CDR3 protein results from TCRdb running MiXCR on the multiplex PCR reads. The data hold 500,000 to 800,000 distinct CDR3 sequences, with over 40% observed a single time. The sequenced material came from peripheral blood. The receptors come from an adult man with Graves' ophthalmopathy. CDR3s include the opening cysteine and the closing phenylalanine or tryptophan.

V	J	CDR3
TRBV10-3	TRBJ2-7	CAIADSDGGEQYF
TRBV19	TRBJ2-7	CASSDPGPYEQYF
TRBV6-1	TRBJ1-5	CASSAIIGGLMHF
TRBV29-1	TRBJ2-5	CSVWGEGQETQYF
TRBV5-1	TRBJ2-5	CASSSGSGRSWETQYF
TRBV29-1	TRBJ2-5	CSALRGMEAQYF
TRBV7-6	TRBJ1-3	CASSLAGEVGGNTIYF
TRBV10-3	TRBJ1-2	CASSPDRVRYGYTF
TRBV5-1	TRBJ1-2	CASSLGGTNYGYTF
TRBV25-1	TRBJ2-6	CAWSRQPLSGANVLTF
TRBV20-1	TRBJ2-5	CSAPPPDGQETQYF
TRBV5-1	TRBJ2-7	CASTPGQGYEQCF
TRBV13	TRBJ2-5	CASSSRLALETQYF
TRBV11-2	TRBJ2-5	CASSPRQGWTQYF
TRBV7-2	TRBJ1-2	CASSSAGPRYGYTF
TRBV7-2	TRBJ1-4	CARSSPRQAGKLFF
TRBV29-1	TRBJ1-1	CSVEGTGSEAFF
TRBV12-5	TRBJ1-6	CASGSDSFANSPLHF
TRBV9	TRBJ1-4	CTSSVQGGWGEKLFF
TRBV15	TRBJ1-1	CATSRVPFSDSPGGAFF
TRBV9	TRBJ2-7	CASSVEPSYEQYF
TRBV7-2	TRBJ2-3	CASSSSGNTQYF
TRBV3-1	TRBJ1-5	CASSQDGVNQPQHF
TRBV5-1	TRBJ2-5	CASSPQGAQETQYF
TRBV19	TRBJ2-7	CASSMGQQYEQYF
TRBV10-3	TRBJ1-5	CAISQPGQGRSNQPQHF
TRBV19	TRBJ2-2	CASSPGLRTGELFF
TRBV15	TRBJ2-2	CATQKGDGELFF
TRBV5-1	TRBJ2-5	CASSLSAGGPEETQYF
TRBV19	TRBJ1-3	CASSPTASSGNTIYF
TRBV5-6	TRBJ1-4	CASSLVGETNEKLFF
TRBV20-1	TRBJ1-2	CSAFSGTAYGYTF
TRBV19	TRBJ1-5	CASNRGGNQPQHF
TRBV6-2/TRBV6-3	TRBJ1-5	CASSGQGASPEPQHF
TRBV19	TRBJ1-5	CASSIGPGGGNQPQHF
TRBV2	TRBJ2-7	CASSVSSSGDYEQYF
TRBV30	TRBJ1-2	CAGRGSNYGYTF
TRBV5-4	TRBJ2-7	CASSLAGTSGVEQYF
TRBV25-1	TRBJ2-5	CASSDGQGALETQYF
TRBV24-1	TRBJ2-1	CATSDSQAEQFF
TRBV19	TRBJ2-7	CASSTSVSTYEQYF
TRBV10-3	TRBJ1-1	CAIRGPALSGNTEAFF
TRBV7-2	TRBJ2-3	CASSQRGLAGVTDTQYF
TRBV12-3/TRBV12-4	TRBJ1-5	CASILGTGLNQPQHF
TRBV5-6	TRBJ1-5	CASDSSNQPQHF
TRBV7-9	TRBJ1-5	CASSLGGRDQPQHF
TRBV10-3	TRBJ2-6	CAISETRDNVLTF
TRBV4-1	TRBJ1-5	CASSQDTGEQPQHF